This TCR beta chain was sequenced during a study of chemoradiotherapy in HPV16-positive cancers. Only a few counts were recorded for this clone. Its antigen is unknown. The length of the CDR3 is 13 residues. V was clipped by 0 bases and J by 6 bases; unmatched bases: 0. CDR1 is PRHDT and CDR2 is FYEKMQ in the germline V gene (reference sequence). General study results and limits: In HPV16-positive patients, HPV-responsive T-cell expansion tracked better recurrence-free survival.

Using immunoSEQ multiplex PCR, the repertoire was profiled, and TCRdb retains in-frame clones only, with some absent. Among over a thousand clones listed, 83% were seen once. This chain links TRBV13 with TRBJ1-2; TRBD1 agrees at 8 bases. The source material was tumor tissue, sampled from a patient who underwent chemoradiotherapy. This TCR derives from a human donor with HPV-associated anogenital cancer. The CDR3 region is CASSLGTGDGYTF. CDR3 sequence (DNA): TGTGCCAGCAGCTTAGGGACAGGGGATGGCTACACCTTC.